The clone carrying this T cell receptor beta chain was seen a single time. The CDR3 is made up of 14 amino acids. Trimming removed 6 bases at V and 8 bases at J, with 16 bases between. CDR1 MNHEY and CDR2 SVGAGI come from the germline V gene. This sample is drawn from a study of blood T cell repertoires in COVID-19. Sequencing was performed with immunoSEQ multiplex PCR; in TCRdb, only in-frame clones are kept and a portion is missing. The sample carries 150,000 to 200,000 clones, over 60% recorded once. This chain uses TRBV6-5 with TRBJ1-4, with unresolved D. The sequence came from a woman between 65 and 79 years old with acute or convalescent COVID-19. Material: peripheral blood. CDR3 in DNA: TGTGCCAGCAGCCGAGATAGGGAGCGCGAAAAACTGTTTTTT. Its protein is CASSRDREREKLFF.